The clone carrying this T cell receptor (beta chain) occurred a few times. The sample comes from a study of blood T cell repertoires in COVID-19. Study information: There were acute and convalescent COVID-19 samples, and they came from the United States, Italy and Spain.

Only in-frame clones appear in the TCRdb table, and some are missing; sequencing was by immunoSEQ multiplex PCR. Of 85,000 to 110,000 clones in the sample, 89% are singletons; the top ten hold 3.5%. Material for sequencing was peripheral blood. The sequence derives from a woman in her sixties or seventies with acute or convalescent COVID-19.

CDR3 in amino acids: CASSPLELQGNTEAFF. CDR3 DNA: TGTGCCAGCTCACCCCTCGAGTTACAGGGGAACACTGAAGCTTTCTTT. V usage is TRBV18 and J usage is TRBJ1-1; D might be TRBD1 (6 bases). Per germline, CDR1 KGHSH and CDR2 LQKENI. This CDR3 is built from 16 residues. The V end lost 3 bases, the J end lost 1 base, and 15 bases lay between the germline ends.